A selection of T cell receptor beta chains follows, all from one sample in a study of shared clonotypes between healthy human individuals. Assay: immunoSEQ multiplex PCR; the TCRdb copy retains only in-frame clones and omits some. This sample carries roughly 530,000 clones, roughly 95% of them seen once, and the ten largest clones take less than 0.06%. Sequenced input: naive CD4+ T cells sorted from blood. These receptor sequences come from a woman in her twenties or thirties in good health. Each CDR3 is given with its conserved first and last residue. The D gene is left open where the match is weak. Clone size is given for some rows only: seen once, a few or many times, or a class if the clone is expanded.

clone size | J gene | D gene | V gene | CDR3 DNA | CDR3 protein
. | TRBJ2-5 | TRBD1 | TRBV5-8 | TGTGCCAGCAGCTTACAGGGGGTGCAAGAGACCCAGTACTTC | CASSLQGVQETQYF
. | TRBJ2-5 | . | TRBV20-1 | TGCAGTGCCCCATGGGCCGAGACCCAGTACTTC | CSAPWAETQYF
. | TRBJ2-1 | TRBD2 | TRBV9 | TGTGCCAGCAGCGTAGGGACTAGCGGCGGGGTCGGGCAGTTCTTC | CASSVGTSGGVGQFF
. | TRBJ2-5 | . | TRBV27 | TGTGCCAGCAAAAATCCCAGGGGCTGGGCAAGAGAGACCCAGTACTTC | CASKNPRGWARETQYF
. | TRBJ2-7 | . | TRBV27 | TGTGCCAGCAGCGCGCGCAGGGTCGACGAGCAGTACTTC | CASSARRVDEQYF
. | TRBJ1-3 | . | TRBV6-5 | TGTGCCAGCAGTTACTCGACACGTCACCAAAACACCATATATTTT | CASSYSTRHQNTIYF
. | TRBJ2-7 | TRBD1 | TRBV28 | TGTGCCAGCAGAGACAGCCGGGACAGAACCTACGAGCAGTACTTC | CASRDSRDRTYEQYF
. | TRBJ2-7 | TRBD2 | TRBV7-8 | TGTGCCAGCAAACCGAGAGGACTAGCGGACTCCTACGAGCAGTACTTC | CASKPRGLADSYEQYF
. | TRBJ2-1 | . | TRBV5-1 | TGCGCCAGCAGCTTGGAGGGGCCAGTTTACAATGAGCAGTTCTTC | CASSLEGPVYNEQFF
. | TRBJ1-1 | . | TRBV9 | TGTGCCAGCAGCGTAGATCTGGCAGCCTCTGAAGCTTTCTTT | CASSVDLAASEAFF
once | TRBJ2-7 | TRBD1 | TRBV10-1 | TGCGCCAGCAGCCGGGACAGGGGAAAAGAGCAGTACTTC | CASSRDRGKEQYF
. | TRBJ2-1 | . | TRBV19 | TGTGCCAGTAGTAGCCACTCCTACAATGAGCAGTTCTTC | CASSSHSYNEQFF
. | TRBJ2-5 | . | TRBV4-1 | TGCGCCAGCAGCCAAGATCCAACTAGCTTACAAGAGACCCAGTACTTC | CASSQDPTSLQETQYF
. | TRBJ1-1 | . | TRBV5-1 | TGCGCCAGCAGCTCCGACCCGGTAGTAGACACTGAAGCTTTCTTT | CASSSDPVVDTEAFF
once | TRBJ2-6 | . | TRBV27 | TGTGCCAGCAGCCAAAGGGGGGCTGGGGCCAACGTCCTGACTTTC | CASSQRGAGANVLTF
. | TRBJ2-5 | . | TRBV29-1 | TGCAGCGTCACTCTGTGGGGGGAACAAGAGACCCAGTACTTC | CSVTLWGEQETQYF
. | TRBJ1-4 | . | TRBV6-1 | TGTGCCAGCAGTGTAGGACACGCAACTAATGAAAAACTGTTTTTT | CASSVGHATNEKLFF
. | TRBJ2-2 | . | TRBV29-1 | TGCAGCGTTGTTTGGTCAGTGAACACCGGGGAGCTGTTTTTT | CSVVWSVNTGELFF
. | TRBJ2-3 | TRBD2 | TRBV12-5 | TGTGCTAGTGGTTTGGGGACTAGCGGGCGAGCAGATACGCAGTATTTT | CASGLGTSGRADTQYF
. | TRBJ1-1 | . | TRBV2 | TGTGCCAGCAGTGTAAACACTGAAGCTTTCTTT | CASSVNTEAFF
. | TRBJ1-1 | . | TRBV5-6 | TGTGCCAGCAGCTTCCGGGGGGCGCGCACTGAAGCTTTCTTT | CASSFRGARTEAFF
. | TRBJ2-5 | . | TRBV2 | TGTGCCAGCAGGCACCGACTGTCCTCAGAGACCCAGTACTTC | CASRHRLSSETQYF
. | TRBJ1-5 | TRBD1 | TRBV18 | TGTGCCAGCTCACCGACAGGGGTAAAACAGCCCCAGCATTTT | CASSPTGVKQPQHF
once | TRBJ2-1 | TRBD1 | TRBV29-1 | TGCAGCGTTGATGGCTCGCAGGGGGCCTTTAATGAGCAGTTCTTC | CSVDGSQGAFNEQFF
. | TRBJ2-2 | . | TRBV18 | TGTGCCAGCTCAACGGGGCAGGACACCGGGGAGCTGTTTTTT | CASSTGQDTGELFF
. | TRBJ2-7 | TRBD2 | TRBV7-9 | TGTGCCAGCAGCTTAGAGCGGGGCACCTACGAGCAGTACTTC | CASSLERGTYEQYF
. | TRBJ1-2 | . | TRBV28 | TGTGCCAGCAGGGACGGCACAAACTATGGCTACACCTTC | CASRDGTNYGYTF
once | TRBJ2-1 | TRBD2 | TRBV7-3 | TGTGCCAGCAGCTTAAAAGGCGGGACTAGCTCGTACAATGAGCAGTTCTTC | CASSLKGGTSSYNEQFF
. | TRBJ2-7 | . | TRBV19 | TGTGCCAGTAGTGCCGGGACTTCCAGCTCCTACGAGCAGTACTTC | CASSAGTSSSYEQYF
. | TRBJ2-7 | TRBD1 | TRBV5-1 | TGCGCCAGCAGCTTGGGGTTCGGGGACAGCTCCTACGAGCAGTACTTC | CASSLGFGDSSYEQYF
. | TRBJ1-1 | TRBD1 | TRBV29-1 | TGCAGCGTTGAAGATCCGACAGGGGGCCCTGAAGCTTTCTTT | CSVEDPTGGPEAFF
. | TRBJ2-5 | . | TRBV7-9 | TGTGCCAGCAGCTTAGGGGCCCTTCGGGACACACAAGAGACCCAGTACTTC | CASSLGALRDTQETQYF